The T cell receptor beta chain under discussion was sequenced for a study of cytomegalovirus exposure and HLA in healthy donors. The study's findings and limits: Immune exposure was documented only through CMV serostatus.

Trimming removed 6 bases from V and 7 bases from J; junction bases left unmatched: 8. The CDR3 runs 13 residues. In germline, CDR1 is SEHNR, CDR2 FQNEAQ (reference sequence). Worth noting for this clone: Its antigen is undetermined.

The PCR was carried out with 60 Vbeta primers and 13 Jbeta primers. The protocol was immunoSEQ multiplex PCR, while the TCRdb copy is restricted to in-frame clones and leaves out a portion. The sample contains about 98,000 clones, roughly two thirds of which appear only once. The sequenced sample was PBMCs. The chain links TRBV7-9 to TRBJ2-7, with 8 bases that match TRBD2. The receptor's source is a female donor in good health and CMV-seronegative. CDR3 nucleotides: TGTGCCAGCAGACCGACCGGGAGGGGTGAGCAGTACTTC. The encoded protein is CASRPTGRGEQYF. The full variable domain, its missing parts supplied by reference TRBV7-9 and TRBJ2-7, is DTGVSQNPRHKITKRGQNVTFRCDPISEHNRLYWYRQTLGQGPEFLTYFQNEAQLEKSRLLSDRFSAERPKGSFSTLEIQRTEQGDSAMYLCASRPTGRGEQYFGPGTRLTVT.